The 20 T cell receptor beta chains presented below share a single source sample, sequenced in a study of beta chain features in type 1 diabetes. As every portion of the isolated RNA was reverse transcribed, the sequencing read expressed TCRB transcripts. Using immunoSEQ multiplex PCR, the repertoire was profiled, and TCRdb retains in-frame clones only, with some absent. The sample has 100,000 to 150,000 clones, 17% seen once. Antigens of these TCRs are unknown. General observations from the study: All four CD4+ subsets of Type 1 diabetes patients contained TCRB CDR3s that were moderately but significantly shorter.

Specimen: central memory CD4+ T cells from blood. These receptors all come from a young man with type 1 diabetes.

This clone was seen a single time. V usage is TRBV18 and J usage is TRBJ2-1, with D possibly matching TRBD1 (6 bases). CDR1 KGHSH and CDR2 LQKENI come from the germline V gene. Trimming took off 3 bases at V and 6 bases at J, with 18 bases between the two ends. The CDR3 extends over 16 amino acids. The CDR3 sequence is CASSPMDSSSGNEQFF. In DNA form, the CDR3 reads TGTGCCAGCTCACCGATGGACAGCTCTTCTGGCAATGAGCAGTTCTTC.

This chain joins TRBV4-2 and TRBJ2-3; 8 bases agree with TRBD2. There are 16 residues in the CDR3. The V and J ends lost 4 bases and 4 bases, in that order; junction bases with no gene match: 10. The germline CDR1 and CDR2 sequences are LGHNA and YNFKEQ. CDR3 amino acids: CASSRSTAGAADTQYF. The CDR3 coding sequence is TGTGCCAGCAGCCGTTCCACAGCGGGAGCAGCAGATACGCAGTATTTT.

This clone was detected only a few times. V gene TRBV7-2 combines with J gene TRBJ1-3; D uncertain. CDR3 size: 14 residues. V was shortened by 2 bases and J by 3 bases, with 8 bases between the two germline ends. From germline, CDR1 is SGHTA and CDR2 FQGNSA. CDR3 coding DNA: TGTGCCAGCAGCTTATTGGGGATTGGAAACACCATATATTTT. Its translation is CASSLLGIGNTIYF.

V is TRBV5-1 and J is TRBJ2-2; D not certain. The germline V gene has CDR1 SGHRS and CDR2 YFSETQ. The CDR3 has 14 amino acids. V lost 4 bases to trimming and J lost 0 bases, with 7 bases between them. The CDR3 protein is CASSGLTNTGELFF. CDR3 sequence (DNA): TGCGCCAGCAGCGGGCTAACGAACACCGGGGAGCTGTTTTTT.

This clone was seen a few times. The DNA for the CDR3 is TGTGCCTGGAGTGTATCTGGGACAGGGGTTATCTACGAGCAGTACTTC. The encoded protein is CAWSVSGTGVIYEQYF. The chain combines TRBV30 with TRBJ2-7; 10 bases agree with TRBD1. CDR1 is GTSNPN and CDR2 is SVGIG in the germline V gene (reference sequence). Trimming removed 0 bases from V and 3 bases from J; junction bases left unmatched: 8. The CDR3 has 16 amino acids. Combining the CDR3 with reference TRBV30 and TRBJ2-7 gives the whole variable domain SQTIHQWPATLVQPVGSPLSLECTVEGTSNPNLYWYRQAAGRGLQLLFYSVGIGQISSEVPQNLSASRPQDRQFILSSKKLLLSDSGFYLCAWSVSGTGVIYEQYFGPGTRLTVT.

As concerns this clone: Lacking the conserved final phenylalanine or tryptophan, this CDR3 likely reflects a read error. No DNA is shown, since the ends of the CDR3 on it are uncertain; the CDR3 is the one TCRdb lists. CDR3 region: CASSEGRAPLLV. The rearrangement joins TRBV2 to TRBJ2-4; TRBD1 was called by the table and not checked on the DNA. The germline gives CDR1 SNHLY, CDR2 FYNNEI. The CDR3 has 12 amino acids, counting both end residues.

This clone was picked up a small number of times. A far larger clone is just one base off, so this is likely a read error. The chain joins TRBV29-1 to TRBJ2-4, with D tentatively TRBD1 or TRBD2 (7 bases each). The CDR3 has 13 amino acids. CDR1 is SQVTM and CDR2 is ANQGSEA in the germline V gene. With 8 bases removed from V and 6 bases from J, the gap between germline ends came to 17 bases. The CDR3 loop reads CSSPSGGGNIQYF. The CDR3 region has the DNA TGCAGCTCTCCCTCAGGGGGGGGAAACATTCAGTACTTC.

This clone came up a few times. This sequence joins TRBV27 and TRBJ2-1, with a weak D call TRBD2 (5 bases). Germline assignment: CDR1 MNHEY and CDR2 SMNVEV (reference sequence). This CDR3 spans 16 amino acids. V was cut by 3 bases and J by 0 bases, with 12 bases left in between. CDR3 loop: CASSLGWESSYNEQFF. The CDR3 coding sequence is TGTGCCAGCAGTTTGGGTTGGGAGAGCTCCTACAATGAGCAGTTCTTC.

This clone was seen a few times. The chain is built from TRBV21-1 and TRBJ2-2. TRBV21-1 is an annotated pseudogene. This CDR3 contains 14 residues. CDR3: CASSKRSSTGELFF. CDR3 coding DNA: TGTGCCAGCAGCAAAAGGTCCAGCACCGGGGAGCTGTTTTTT.

The chain combines TRBV30 with TRBJ1-4; perhaps TRBD1 as D (5 bases). Germline CDR1 is GTSNPN and CDR2 is SVGIG (reference sequence). CDR3 size: 17 residues. The germline V and J ends were trimmed by 7 bases and 0 bases, with 21 bases remaining between them. The CDR3 coding sequence is TGTGCCTTAGGGGAGGGAGCCTCTTCGGCAACTAATGAAAAACTGTTTTTT. This sequence encodes CALGEGASSATNEKLFF.

This clone was picked up a small number of times. This chain connects TRBV4-1 to TRBJ2-3; 8 nucleotides line up with TRBD2. Germline V lookup: CDR1 MGHRA, CDR2 YSYEKL. The CDR3 totals 16 residues. V lost 0 bases, J lost 8 bases, and 10 bases stayed unmatched. The CDR3 is CASSQDHGRALSTQYF. Here the CDR3 DNA reads TGCGCCAGCAGCCAAGATCACGGGAGGGCCCTGAGTACGCAGTATTTT.

The sample holds a few counts of this clone. The chain combines TRBV7-6 with TRBJ2-5; TRBD2 is a possible D gene (6 bases). V dropped 4 bases and J dropped 5 bases, with 14 bases sitting between them. CDR3 length equals 14 residues. CDR1 is SGHVS and CDR2 is FNYEAQ in the germline V gene. The CDR3 sequence: CASSYGRGGETQYF. The DNA for the CDR3 is TGTGCCAGCAGCTATGGGCGGGGAGGCGAGACCCAGTACTTC.

CDR3: CASSSQESDTQYF. The CDR3 DNA follows: TGTGCCAGCAGTTCTCAGGAGTCAGATACGCAGTATTTT. This chain uses TRBV2 with TRBJ2-3; D remains unclear. The germline CDR1 and CDR2 sequences are SNHLY and FYNNEI. Trimming removed 5 bases at V and 4 bases at J, with 10 bases between. The CDR3 runs 13 residues.

The chain employs TRBV30 and TRBJ1-4, with 9 bases matching TRBD1. The CDR3 is made up of 13 amino acids. Unmatched junction bases numbered 1, after V lost 2 bases and J lost 6 bases. CDR1 is GTSNPN and CDR2 is SVGIG in the germline V gene (reference sequence). The CDR3 spells CAWSRTGDEKLFF. In DNA, the CDR3 is TGTGCCTGGAGTAGGACAGGGGATGAAAAACTGTTTTTT.

This clone has more than one count but fewer than ten. The chain links TRBV19 to TRBJ2-6; 9 nucleotides agree with TRBD1. J gave up 4 bases and V 7 bases, and 8 bases lay outside the gene matches. Germline V gives CDR1 LNHDA, CDR2 SQIVND (reference sequence). The CDR3 runs 16 residues. The CDR3 DNA sequence: TGTGCCAGTACGAAACAGGGGGCCTCCGGGGCCAACGTCCTGACTTTC. It yields the protein CASTKQGASGANVLTF. The variable domain in full, completed from reference TRBV19 and TRBJ2-6, reads DGGITQSPKYLFRKEGQNVTLSCEQNLNHDAMYWYRQDPGQGLRLIYYSQIVNDFQKGDIAEGYSVSREKKESFPLTVTSAQKNPTAFYLCASTKQGASGANVLTFGAGSRLTVL.

The sample holds a few counts of this clone. The rearrangement links TRBV7-2 to TRBJ2-4, with a tentative D call TRBD2 (5 bases). The CDR3 length is 13 residues. V dropped 3 bases and J dropped 5 bases, with 8 bases sitting between them. Per the germline V gene, CDR1 is SGHTA and CDR2 is FQGNSA. The CDR3 is CASSFEGQNIQYF. The DNA of the CDR3 is TGTGCCAGCAGCTTCGAGGGCCAAAACATTCAGTACTTC.

The chain joins TRBV7-9 to TRBJ1-1; D unclear. V shed 1 base and J shed 6 bases, with 9 bases lying between them. The CDR3 loop spans 13 amino acids. From germline, CDR1 is SEHNR and CDR2 FQNEAQ (reference sequence). For the CDR3, the DNA is TGTGCCAGCAGCTTAGTCCGGGGAGCTGAAGCTTTCTTT. This gives the protein CASSLVRGAEAFF.

As regards this clone: The conserved final phenylalanine or tryptophan is absent from the CDR3, which likely points to a read error. V gene TRBV28 combines with J gene TRBJ1-1; the D gene is possibly TRBD1 (5 bases). The V gene lost 3 bases and the J gene lost 7 bases, with 9 bases spanning the gap. The germline V gene has CDR1 MDHEN and CDR2 SYDVKM. The CDR3 totals 12 residues. CDR3 in amino acids: CASSFWQGEAFS. The CDR3 coding sequence is TGTGCCAGCAGTTTCTGGCAGGGTGAAGCTTTCTCT.

This clone showed up just a few times. The genes are TRBV11-2 and TRBJ2-5; 12 bases line up with TRBD2. Trimming at V came to 7 bases and at J to 0 bases, leaving 9 bases not matched to a gene. The CDR3 consists of 17 residues. Germline-derived CDR1 and CDR2 are SGHAT and FQNNGV. DNA of the CDR3: TGTGCCAGCACCTTCGGACTAGCGGGGATTTACCAAGAGACCCAGTACTTC. This codes for CASTFGLAGIYQETQYF.

This clone was observed a handful of times. The chain is built from TRBV30 and TRBJ2-6; unclear D gene. Germline values: CDR1 GTSNPN, CDR2 SVGIG (reference sequence). The CDR3 sequence is 14 residues long. Trimming took off 3 bases at V and 0 bases at J, with 6 bases between the two ends. The CDR3 coding sequence is TGTGCCTGGAGACAGAGCTCTGGGGCCAACGTCCTGACTTTC. Residues: CAWRQSSGANVLTF.